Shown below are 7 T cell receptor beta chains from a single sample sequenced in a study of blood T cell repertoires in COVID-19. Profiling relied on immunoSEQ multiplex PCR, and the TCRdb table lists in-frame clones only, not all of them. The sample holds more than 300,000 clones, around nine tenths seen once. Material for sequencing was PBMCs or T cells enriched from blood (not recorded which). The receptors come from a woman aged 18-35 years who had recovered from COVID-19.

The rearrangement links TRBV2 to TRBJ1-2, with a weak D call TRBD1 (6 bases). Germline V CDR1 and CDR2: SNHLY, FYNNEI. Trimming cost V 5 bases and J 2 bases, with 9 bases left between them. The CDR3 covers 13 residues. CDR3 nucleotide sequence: TGTGCCAGCAGTCCCGGGACAAACTATGGCTACACCTTC. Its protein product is CASSPGTNYGYTF.

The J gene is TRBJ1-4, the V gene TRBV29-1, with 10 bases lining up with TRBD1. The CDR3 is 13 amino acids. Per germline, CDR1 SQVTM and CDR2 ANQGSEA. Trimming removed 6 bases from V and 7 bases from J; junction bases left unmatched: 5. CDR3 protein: CSVRGQGSEKLFF. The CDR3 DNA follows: TGCAGCGTCCGGGGACAGGGGAGTGAAAAACTGTTTTTT.

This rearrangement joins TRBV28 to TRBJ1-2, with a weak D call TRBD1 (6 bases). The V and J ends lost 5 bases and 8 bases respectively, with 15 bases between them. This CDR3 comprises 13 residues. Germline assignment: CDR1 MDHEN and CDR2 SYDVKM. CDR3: CASSPQGTSGYTF. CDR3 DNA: TGTGCCAGCAGTCCACAAGGGACATCGGGCTACACCTTC.

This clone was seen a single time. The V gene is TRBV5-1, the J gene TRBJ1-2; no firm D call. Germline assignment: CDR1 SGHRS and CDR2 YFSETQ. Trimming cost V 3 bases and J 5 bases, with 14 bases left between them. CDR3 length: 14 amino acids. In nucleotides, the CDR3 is TGCGCCAGCAGCTCAGACGGGGAGATATATGGCTACACCTTC. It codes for CASSSDGEIYGYTF.

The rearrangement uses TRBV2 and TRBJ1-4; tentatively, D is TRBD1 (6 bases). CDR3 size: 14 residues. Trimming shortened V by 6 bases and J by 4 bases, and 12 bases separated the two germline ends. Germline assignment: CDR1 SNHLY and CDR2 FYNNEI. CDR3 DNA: TGTGCCAGCAGCTGGACAGCTAGTAATGAAAAACTGTTTTTT. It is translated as CASSWTASNEKLFF. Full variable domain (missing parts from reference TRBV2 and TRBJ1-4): EPEVTQTPSHQVTQMGQEVILRCVPISNHLYFYWYRQILGQKVEFLVSFYNNEISEKSEIFDDQFSVERPDGSNFTLKIRSTKLEDSAMYFCASSWTASNEKLFFGSGTQLSVL.

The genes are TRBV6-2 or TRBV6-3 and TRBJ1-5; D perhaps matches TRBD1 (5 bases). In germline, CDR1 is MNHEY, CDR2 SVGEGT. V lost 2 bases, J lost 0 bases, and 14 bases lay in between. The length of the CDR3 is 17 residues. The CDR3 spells CASSYGQGTYSNQPQHF. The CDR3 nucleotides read TGTGCCAGCAGTTACGGGCAGGGAACGTATAGCAATCAGCCCCAGCATTTT.

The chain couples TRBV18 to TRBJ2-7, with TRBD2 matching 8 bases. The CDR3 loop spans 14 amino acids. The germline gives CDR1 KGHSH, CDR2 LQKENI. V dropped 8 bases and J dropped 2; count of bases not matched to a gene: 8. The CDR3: CASSKAGGTYEQYF. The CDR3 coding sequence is TGTGCCAGCAGCAAGGCGGGGGGAACCTACGAGCAGTACTTC.